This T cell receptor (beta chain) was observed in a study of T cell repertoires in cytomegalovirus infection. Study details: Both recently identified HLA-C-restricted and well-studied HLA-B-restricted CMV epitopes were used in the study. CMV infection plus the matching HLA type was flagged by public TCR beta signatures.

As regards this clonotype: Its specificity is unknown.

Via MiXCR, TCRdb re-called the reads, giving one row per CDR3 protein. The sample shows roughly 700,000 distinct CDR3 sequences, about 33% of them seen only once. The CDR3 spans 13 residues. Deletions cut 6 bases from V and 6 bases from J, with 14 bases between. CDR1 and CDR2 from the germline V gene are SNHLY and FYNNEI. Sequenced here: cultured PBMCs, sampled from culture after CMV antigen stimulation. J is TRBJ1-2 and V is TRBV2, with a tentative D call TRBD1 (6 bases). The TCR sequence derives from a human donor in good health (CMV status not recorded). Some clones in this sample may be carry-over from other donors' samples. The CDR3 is CASRTTGKNGYTF. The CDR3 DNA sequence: TGTGCCAGCAGAACTACAGGGAAGAATGGCTACACCTTC.